These 17 T cell receptor beta chains were sequenced from one sample in a study of blood T cell repertoires in COVID-19. This table comes from immunoSEQ multiplex PCR, and its TCRdb copy is limited to in-frame clones, with some not included. This table holds 75,000 to 90,000 clones, around four fifths found once. The sequenced sample consisted of peripheral blood. The receptors were gathered from a man at least 80 years old with active or convalescent COVID-19.

V usage is TRBV10-3 and J usage is TRBJ1-5; D uncertain. The germline V gene encodes CDR1 ENHRY and CDR2 SYGVKD. The CDR3 runs to 15 residues. The V gene lost 2 bases and the J gene lost 0 bases, with 8 bases spanning the gap. CDR3 loop: CAISEGHNSNQPQHF. CDR3 nucleotide sequence: TGTGCCATCAGTGAGGGCCACAATAGCAATCAGCCCCAGCATTTT.

The chain is built from TRBV28 and TRBJ2-1; 12 bases are shared with TRBD2. The germline CDR1 and CDR2 sequences are MDHEN and SYDVKM. J lost 1 base, V lost 6 bases, and 4 bases had no gene match. The CDR3 length is 16 residues. The CDR3 DNA reads as TGTGCCAGCAGGCGAACTAGCGGGGGGTCCTACAATGAGCAGTTCTTC. It codes for CASRRTSGGSYNEQFF. Full variable domain (rest looked up from reference TRBV28 and TRBJ2-1): DVKVTQSSRYLVKRTGEKVFLECVQDMDHENMFWYRQDPGLGLRLIYFSYDVKMKEKGDIPEGYSVSREKKERFSLILESASTNQTSMYLCASRRTSGGSYNEQFFGPGTRLTVL.

This clone came up once. The chain recombines TRBV11-3 with TRBJ2-1, with D possibly matching TRBD2 (5 bases). Per germline, CDR1 SGHNT and CDR2 YENEEA. CDR3 size: 15 residues. The V end was cut by 3 bases, the J end by 7 bases, with 16 bases between. DNA of the CDR3: TGTGCCAGCAGCTTTTGGACTCCCCTTATGAATGAGCAGTTCTTC. Translating gives CASSFWTPLMNEQFF.

This clone was seen once. DNA of the CDR3: TGTGCTAGTTCCCCCCCCTACGCGTCCGGGGAGCTGTTTTTT. Its translation is CASSPPYASGELFF. The chain is built from TRBV12-5 and TRBJ2-2; D not certain. Between the trimmed V and J ends, which lost 8 bases and 6 bases, there was a span of 16 bases. The length of the CDR3 is 14 residues. Germline CDR1 reads LGHNT; CDR2 reads FRNRAP.

This clone has a single count. This chain joins TRBV5-1 and TRBJ1-4, with no clear D. There are 15 residues in the CDR3. In germline, CDR1 is SGHRS, CDR2 YFSETQ. Trimming removed 0 bases at V and 5 bases at J, with 11 bases between. The CDR3 here is CASSLAGGENEKLFF. CDR3 coding DNA: TGCGCCAGCAGCTTGGCTGGCGGGGAGAATGAAAAACTGTTTTTT. Combining the CDR3 with reference TRBV5-1 and TRBJ1-4 gives the whole variable domain KAGVTQTPRYLIKTRGQQVTLSCSPISGHRSVSWYQQTPGQGLQFLFEYFSETQRNKGNFPGRFSGRQFSNSRSEMNVSTLELGDSALYLCASSLAGGENEKLFFGSGTQLSVL.

The rearrangement joins TRBV11-3 to TRBJ2-1; D possibly corresponds to TRBD2 (6 bases). CDR1 and CDR2 (germline): SGHNT, YENEEA. The V end was cut by 6 bases, the J end by 2 bases, with 14 bases between. This CDR3 spans 15 amino acids. The CDR3: CASSLRDPPYNEQFF. The CDR3 DNA reads as TGTGCCAGCAGTTTGCGGGATCCCCCCTACAATGAGCAGTTCTTC.

The V and J genes are TRBV4-1 and TRBJ1-1, with a possible D match to TRBD1 (6 bases). This CDR3 is 17 amino acids long. Germline CDR1 reads MGHRA; CDR2 reads YSYEKL. Trimming pared 8 bases from V and 1 base from J, leaving 23 bases between. CDR3 protein: CASSSGAARRRNTEAFF. The DNA for the CDR3 is TGCGCCAGCTCGTCAGGGGCCGCCCGCAGGAGGAACACTGAAGCTTTCTTT.

This clone occurred once. This chain joins TRBV19 and TRBJ2-2; 9 bases match TRBD2. CDR1 and CDR2 from the germline V gene are LNHDA and SQIVND (reference sequence). The V and J ends lost 2 bases and 4 bases, in that order; junction bases with no gene match: 2. The CDR3 runs 15 residues. Here the CDR3 reads CASSIIAGVTGELFF. For the CDR3, the DNA is TGTGCCAGTAGTATAATAGCGGGAGTCACCGGGGAGCTGTTTTTT.

The chain uses TRBV2 and TRBJ1-4, with D maybe TRBD1 (5 bases). V shed 6 bases and J shed 6 bases, with 14 bases lying between them. Per germline, CDR1 SNHLY and CDR2 FYNNEI. The CDR3 has 14 amino acids. CDR3 nucleotide sequence: TGTGCCAGCAGCGGGGCGGGGAACGATGAAAAACTGTTTTTT. This encodes CASSGAGNDEKLFF.

The chain is built from TRBV10-2 and TRBJ2-1, with TRBD2 matching over 13 bases. CDR3 length: 16 residues. Unmatched junction bases numbered 8, after V lost 2 bases and J lost 10 bases. Germline lookup yields CDR1 WSHSY and CDR2 SAAADI. CDR3 sequence: CASSEGLAGEGGEQFF. The CDR3 DNA sequence: TGCGCCAGCAGTGAGGGACTAGCGGGAGAGGGAGGGGAGCAGTTCTTC.

V usage is TRBV5-1 and J usage is TRBJ2-7, with 9 nucleotides matching TRBD2. Trimming at V came to 4 bases and at J to 6 bases, leaving 8 bases not matched to a gene. Per germline, CDR1 SGHRS and CDR2 YFSETQ. This CDR3 comprises 14 residues. The DNA for the CDR3 is TGCGCCAGCAGCCCAGGGGCAGCGGGAGGCGAGCAGTACGTC. It yields the protein CASSPGAAGGEQYV.

The V and J genes are TRBV6-5 and TRBJ1-5, with 10 bases aligning to TRBD1. Germline V lookup: CDR1 MNHEY, CDR2 SVGAGI. There are 13 residues in the CDR3. The junction had 3 bases not matched to a gene; V was cut back by 6 bases and J by 7 bases. CDR3 in amino acids: CASSDRGRQPQHF. In DNA form, the CDR3 reads TGTGCCAGCAGCGACAGGGGGCGACAGCCCCAGCATTTT.

This sequence joins TRBV6-5 and TRBJ2-3, with D perhaps matching TRBD1 (5 bases). Germline loops: CDR1 MNHEY, CDR2 SVGAGI. The CDR3 spans 13 residues. Trimming shortened V by 5 bases and J by 6 bases, and 12 bases separated the two germline ends. CDR3 region: CASSRQFLDTQYF. As DNA, the CDR3 is TGTGCCAGCAGTAGACAGTTTTTGGATACGCAGTATTTT.

The rearrangement joins TRBV4-2 to TRBJ1-2, with TRBD1 matching 7 bases. Germline V gene sequence: CDR1 LGHNA, CDR2 YNFKEQ. The CDR3 has 15 residues. The trim removed 1 base at V and 2 bases at J, leaving 4 bases unmatched. CDR3 in amino acids: CASSQGGGSNYGYTF. The CDR3 region has the DNA TGTGCCAGCAGCCAAGGAGGGGGCTCGAACTATGGCTACACCTTC.

The chain is built from TRBV5-1 and TRBJ2-2; D not certain. V lost 1 base, J lost 6 bases, and 7 bases lay in between. The CDR3 extends over 13 amino acids. The germline CDR1 and CDR2 sequences are SGHRS and YFSETQ. The CDR3 region is CASSLNNAGELFF. The CDR3 nucleotides are TGCGCCAGCAGCTTGAACAACGCCGGGGAGCTGTTTTTT.

The chain links TRBV6-2 or TRBV6-3 to TRBJ1-1; D is perhaps TRBD1 (6 bases). Per the germline V gene, CDR1 is MNHEY and CDR2 is SVGEGT. This CDR3 contains 14 residues. V gave up 5 bases and J gave up 4 bases, with 14 bases separating them. The CDR3 is CASSEGGLPTEAFF. CDR3 DNA sequence: TGTGCCAGCAGTGAGGGGGGGCTCCCCACTGAAGCTTTCTTT.

The chain employs TRBV3-1 (or the pseudogene TRBV3-2) and TRBJ2-1; unclear D gene. The V gene lost 0 bases and the J gene lost 12 bases, with 12 bases spanning the gap. This CDR3 is built from 13 residues. CDR1 is LGHDT and CDR2 is YNNKEL in the germline V gene (reference sequence). The CDR3 loop reads CASSQETPRRQFF. The CDR3 nucleotides are TGTGCCAGCAGCCAAGAAACGCCTAGGCGGCAGTTCTTC.